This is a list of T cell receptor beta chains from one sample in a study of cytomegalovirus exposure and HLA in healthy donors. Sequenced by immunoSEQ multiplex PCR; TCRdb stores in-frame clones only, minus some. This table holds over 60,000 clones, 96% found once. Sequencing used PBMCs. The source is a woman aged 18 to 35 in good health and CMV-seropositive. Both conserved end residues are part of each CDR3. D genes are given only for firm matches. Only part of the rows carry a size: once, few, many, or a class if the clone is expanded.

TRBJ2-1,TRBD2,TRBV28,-,CASSFTSGRRYNEQFF,TGTGCCAGCAGTTTTACTAGCGGGAGAAGATACAATGAGCAGTTCTTC
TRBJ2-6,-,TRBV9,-,CASSRYTGANVLTF,TGTGCCAGCAGCCGATACACTGGGGCCAACGTCCTGACTTTC
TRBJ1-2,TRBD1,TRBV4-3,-,CASSQDRGQEGGYTF,TGCGCCAGCAGCCAAGATCGGGGACAGGAAGGGGGCTACACCTTC
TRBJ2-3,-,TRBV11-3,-,CASSLRSTDTQYF,TGTGCCAGCAGCTTACGGAGCACAGATACGCAGTATTTT
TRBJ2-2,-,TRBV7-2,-,CASSSIDYTGELFF,TGTGCCAGCAGCTCAATAGATTACACCGGGGAGCTGTTTTTT
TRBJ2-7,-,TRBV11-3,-,CASSQRREQYF,TGTGCCAGCAGCCAGCGGAGGGAGCAGTACTTC
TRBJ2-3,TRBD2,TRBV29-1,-,CSEPPREPPLGADTQYF,TGCAGCGAGCCCCCGCGGGAGCCCCCCCTTGGGGCAGATACGCAGTATTTT
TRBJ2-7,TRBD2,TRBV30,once,CAWTTSGSYEQYF,TGTGCCTGGACTACTAGCGGATCCTACGAGCAGTACTTC
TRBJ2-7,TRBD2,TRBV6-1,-,CASSGLAGSSYEQYF,TGTGCCAGCTCCGGACTAGCGGGGAGCTCCTACGAGCAGTACTTC
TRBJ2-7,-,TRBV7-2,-,CASARPGGEQYF,TGTGCCAGCGCCCGCCCCGGGGGCGAGCAGTACTTC
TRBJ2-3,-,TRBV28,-,CASSALPGSGPDTQYF,TGTGCCAGCAGTGCCCTTCCGGGAAGTGGGCCAGATACGCAGTATTTT
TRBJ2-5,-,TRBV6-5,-,CASSYSLGYETQYF,TGTGCCAGCAGTTACTCGCTAGGTTACGAGACCCAGTACTTC
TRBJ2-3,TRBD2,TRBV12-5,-,CASGPEAGVGDTQYF,TGTGCTAGTGGCCCGGAGGCGGGAGTTGGAGATACGCAGTATTTT
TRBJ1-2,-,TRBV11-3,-,CASSLVREEGYTF,TGTGCCAGCAGCTTAGTCAGGGAAGAAGGATACACCTTC
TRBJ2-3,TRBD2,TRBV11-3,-,CASSLASGRADTQYF,TGTGCCAGCAGCTTAGCTAGCGGGAGGGCAGATACGCAGTATTTT
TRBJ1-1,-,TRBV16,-,CASSQPRNSEAFF,TGTGCCAGCAGCCAGCCTCGCAACTCTGAAGCTTTCTTT